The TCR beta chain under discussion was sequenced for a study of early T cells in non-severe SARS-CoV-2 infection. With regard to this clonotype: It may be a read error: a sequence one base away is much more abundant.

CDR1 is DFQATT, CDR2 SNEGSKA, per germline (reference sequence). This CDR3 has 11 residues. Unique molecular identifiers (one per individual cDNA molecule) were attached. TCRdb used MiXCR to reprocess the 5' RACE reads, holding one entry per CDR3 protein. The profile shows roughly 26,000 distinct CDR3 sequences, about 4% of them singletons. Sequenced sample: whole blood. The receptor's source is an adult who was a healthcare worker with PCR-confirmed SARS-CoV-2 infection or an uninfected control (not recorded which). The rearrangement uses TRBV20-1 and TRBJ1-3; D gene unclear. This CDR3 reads CCARAGNTIYF. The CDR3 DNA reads TGCTGTGCTCGGGCCGGAAACACCATATATTTT.